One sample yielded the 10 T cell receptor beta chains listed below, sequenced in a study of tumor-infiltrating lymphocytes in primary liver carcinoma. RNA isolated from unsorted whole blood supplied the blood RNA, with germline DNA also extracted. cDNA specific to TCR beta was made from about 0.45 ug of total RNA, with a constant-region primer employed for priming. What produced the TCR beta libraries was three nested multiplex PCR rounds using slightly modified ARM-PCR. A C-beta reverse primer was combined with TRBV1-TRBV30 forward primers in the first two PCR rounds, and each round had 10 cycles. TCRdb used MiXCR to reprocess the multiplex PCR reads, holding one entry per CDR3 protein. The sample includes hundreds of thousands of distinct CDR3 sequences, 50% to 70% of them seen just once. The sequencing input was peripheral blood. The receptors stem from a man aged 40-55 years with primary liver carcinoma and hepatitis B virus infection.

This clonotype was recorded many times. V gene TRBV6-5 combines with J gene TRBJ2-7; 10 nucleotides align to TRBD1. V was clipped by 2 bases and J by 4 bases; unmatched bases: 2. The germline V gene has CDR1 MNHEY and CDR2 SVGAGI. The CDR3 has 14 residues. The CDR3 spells CASSYGTGVYEQYF. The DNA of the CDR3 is TGTGCCAGCAGTTACGGGACAGGGGTATACGAGCAGTACTTC.

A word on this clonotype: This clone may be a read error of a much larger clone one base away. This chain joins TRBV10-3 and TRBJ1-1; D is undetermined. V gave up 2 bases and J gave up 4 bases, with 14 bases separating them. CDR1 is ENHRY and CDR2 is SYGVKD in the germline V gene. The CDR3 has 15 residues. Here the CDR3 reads CAISEPNYGSTEAFF. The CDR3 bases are TGTGCCATCAGTGAGCCCAATTACGGGAGCACTGAAGCTTTCTTT.

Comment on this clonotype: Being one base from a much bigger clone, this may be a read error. The DNA for the CDR3 is TGTGCCAGCAGTCTGGGGCGTCTGAACATTGAAGCTTTCTTT. Protein: CASSLGRLNIEAFF. The chain joins TRBV12-3 or TRBV12-4 to TRBJ1-1; TRBD1 might be the D (5 bases). The CDR3 totals 14 residues.

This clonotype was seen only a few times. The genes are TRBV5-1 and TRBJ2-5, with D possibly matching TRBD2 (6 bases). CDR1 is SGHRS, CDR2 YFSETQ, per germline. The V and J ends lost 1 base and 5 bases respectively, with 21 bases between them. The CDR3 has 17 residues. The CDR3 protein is CASSLNGQRSAGETQYF. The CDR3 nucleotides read TGCGCCAGCAGCTTGAATGGCCAGCGGTCTGCGGGGGAGACCCAGTACTTC.

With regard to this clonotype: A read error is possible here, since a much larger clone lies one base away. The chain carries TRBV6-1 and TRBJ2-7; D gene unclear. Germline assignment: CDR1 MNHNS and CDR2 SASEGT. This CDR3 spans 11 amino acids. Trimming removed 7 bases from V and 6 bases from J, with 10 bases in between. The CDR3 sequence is CASNDNREQYF. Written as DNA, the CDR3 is TGTGCCAGCAATGACAATCGCGAGCAGTACTTC.

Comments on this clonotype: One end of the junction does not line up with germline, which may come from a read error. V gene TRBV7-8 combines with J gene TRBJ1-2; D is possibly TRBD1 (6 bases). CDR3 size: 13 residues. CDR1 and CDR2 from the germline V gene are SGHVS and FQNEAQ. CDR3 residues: CVSSPHKGGGYTF. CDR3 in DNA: TGTGTCAGCAGCCCGCATAAGGGGGGGGGCTACACCTTC.

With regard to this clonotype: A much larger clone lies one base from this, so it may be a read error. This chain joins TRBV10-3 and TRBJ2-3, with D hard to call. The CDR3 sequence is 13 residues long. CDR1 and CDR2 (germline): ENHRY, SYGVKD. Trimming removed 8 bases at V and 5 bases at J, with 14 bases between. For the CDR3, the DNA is TGTGCCATCCTACAGACCTCCATAGATACGCAGTATTTT. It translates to CAILQTSIDTQYF.

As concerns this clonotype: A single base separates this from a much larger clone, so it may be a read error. CDR3 nucleotides: TGCAGCGTGTCCGAGGACCCGAGTGAAAAACTGTTTTTT. Its protein product is CSVSEDPSEKLFF. The chain joins TRBV29-1 to TRBJ1-4; D gene unclear. Germline V gene sequence: CDR1 SQVTM, CDR2 ANQGSEA. Trimming took off 6 bases at V and 7 bases at J, with 15 bases between the two ends. The length of the CDR3 is 13 residues.

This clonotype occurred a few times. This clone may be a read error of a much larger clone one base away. CDR3 protein: CAISPGANALTF. Written as DNA, the CDR3 is TGTGCCATCTCCCCTGGGGCCAACGCCCTGACTTTC. The V call is TRBV10-3, the J call TRBJ2-6, with a weak D call TRBD1 (5 bases). The CDR3 runs 12 residues. Germline V gene sequence: CDR1 ENHRY, CDR2 SYGVKD.

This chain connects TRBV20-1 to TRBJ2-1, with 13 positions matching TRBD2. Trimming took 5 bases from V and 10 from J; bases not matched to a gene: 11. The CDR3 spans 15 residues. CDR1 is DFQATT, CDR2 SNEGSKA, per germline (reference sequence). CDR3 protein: CSAGATSGRVGEQFF. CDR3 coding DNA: TGCAGTGCTGGGGCTACTAGCGGGAGGGTTGGAGAGCAGTTCTTC.